This entry is about one T cell receptor (beta chain). What it recognizes is unknown. The table came from immunoSEQ multiplex PCR; TCRdb's copy has only in-frame clones and leaves some out. This sample has 660,000 or so clones, with approximately 96% found just once. The data were taken from a study of shared clonotypes between healthy human individuals. Study observations and caveats: Blood was the sole source, and tissue repertoires probably differ.

Per germline, CDR1 MDHEN and CDR2 SYDVKM. J lost 6 bases, V lost 6 bases, and 20 bases had no gene match. The CDR3 loop spans 19 amino acids. CD45RO-negative CD8 cells positively selected for CCR7 made up the naive population, which excluded terminally differentiated effector memory CD45RA+ cells. The material sequenced was naive CD8+ T cells sorted from blood. This sequence joins TRBV28 and TRBJ2-3, with TRBD2 matching 11 bases. The receptor was isolated from a woman in her twenties or thirties in good health. The CDR3 sequence: CASSVGEGTSGGSRDTQYF. Here the CDR3 DNA reads TGTGCCAGCAGCGTAGGGGAAGGGACTAGCGGAGGGTCCCGGGATACGCAGTATTTT.